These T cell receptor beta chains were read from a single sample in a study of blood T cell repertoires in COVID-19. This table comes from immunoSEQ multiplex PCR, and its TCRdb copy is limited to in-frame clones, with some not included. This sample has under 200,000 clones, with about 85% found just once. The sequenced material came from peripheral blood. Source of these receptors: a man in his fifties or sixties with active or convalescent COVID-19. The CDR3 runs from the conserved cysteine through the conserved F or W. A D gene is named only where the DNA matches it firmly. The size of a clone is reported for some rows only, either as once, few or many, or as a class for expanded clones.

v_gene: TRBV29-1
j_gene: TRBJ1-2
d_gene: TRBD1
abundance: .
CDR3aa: CSVDARGFHLDGYTF
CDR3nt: TGCAGCGTTGACGCCAGGGGGTTCCACCTCGATGGCTACACCTTC

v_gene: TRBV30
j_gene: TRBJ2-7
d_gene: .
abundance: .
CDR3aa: CAWSYGSSYEQYF
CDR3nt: TGTGCCTGGAGCTACGGGAGCTCCTACGAGCAGTACTTC

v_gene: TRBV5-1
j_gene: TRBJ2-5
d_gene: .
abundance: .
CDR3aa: CASAGGMQETQYF
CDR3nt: TGCGCCAGCGCAGGAGGGATGCAAGAGACCCAGTACTTC

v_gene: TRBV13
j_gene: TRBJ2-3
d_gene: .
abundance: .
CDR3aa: CASSLFQGRDTQYF
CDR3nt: TGTGCCAGCAGCTTATTCCAGGGTAGAGATACGCAGTATTTT

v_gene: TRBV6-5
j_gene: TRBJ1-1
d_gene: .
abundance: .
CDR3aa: CASSYLQQNTEAFF
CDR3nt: TGTGCCAGCAGTTACCTACAGCAGAACACTGAAGCTTTCTTT

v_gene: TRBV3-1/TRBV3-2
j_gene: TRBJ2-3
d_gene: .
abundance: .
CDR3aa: CASSPVQGADTQYF
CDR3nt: TGTGCCAGCAGCCCAGTCCAGGGTGCGGATACGCAGTATTTT

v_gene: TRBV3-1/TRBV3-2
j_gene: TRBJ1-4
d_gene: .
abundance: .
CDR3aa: CASSQEGGFTEKLFF
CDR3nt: TGTGCCAGCAGCCAAGAAGGGGGATTCACTGAAAAACTGTTTTTT

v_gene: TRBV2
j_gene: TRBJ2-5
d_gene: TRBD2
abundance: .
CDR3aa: CASRAGNQETQYF
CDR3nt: TGTGCCAGCAGAGCGGGGAACCAAGAGACCCAGTACTTC

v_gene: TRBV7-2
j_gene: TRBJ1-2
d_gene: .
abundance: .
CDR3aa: CASRRRRGRGYTF
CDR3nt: TGTGCCAGCAGAAGAAGACGGGGGAGAGGCTACACCTTC

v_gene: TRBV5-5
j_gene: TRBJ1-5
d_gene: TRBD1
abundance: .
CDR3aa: CASSPTGGDGNQPQHF
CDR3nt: TGTGCCAGCAGCCCGACAGGGGGCGATGGCAATCAGCCCCAGCATTTT

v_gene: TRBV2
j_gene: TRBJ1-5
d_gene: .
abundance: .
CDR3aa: CASEGRTTNQPQHF
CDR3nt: TGTGCCAGCGAAGGGAGGACCACTAATCAGCCCCAGCATTTT

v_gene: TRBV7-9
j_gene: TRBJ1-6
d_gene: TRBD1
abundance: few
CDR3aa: CASSLGPAGGRGSPLHF
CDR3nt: TGTGCCAGCAGCTTAGGGCCAGCAGGGGGCCGAGGTTCACCCCTCCACTTT

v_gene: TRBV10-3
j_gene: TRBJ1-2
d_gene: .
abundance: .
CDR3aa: CAISEGGKYGYTF
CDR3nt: TGTGCCATCAGTGAGGGCGGGAAATATGGCTACACCTTC

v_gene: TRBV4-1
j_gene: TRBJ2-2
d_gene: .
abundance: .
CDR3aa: CASSLREPNTGELFF
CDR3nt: TGCGCCAGCAGCCTAAGGGAGCCCAACACCGGGGAGCTGTTTTTT

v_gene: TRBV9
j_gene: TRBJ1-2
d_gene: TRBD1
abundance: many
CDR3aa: CASSVGQGGYGYTF
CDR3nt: TGTGCCAGCAGCGTTGGACAGGGGGGGTATGGCTACACCTTC

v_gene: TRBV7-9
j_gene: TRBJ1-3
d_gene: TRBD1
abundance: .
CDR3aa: CASSPPGGAWGNTIYF
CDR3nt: TGTGCCAGCAGCCCACCAGGGGGCGCTTGGGGAAACACCATATATTTT

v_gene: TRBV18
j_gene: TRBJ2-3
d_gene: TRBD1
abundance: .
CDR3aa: CASSPQGAVRDTQYF
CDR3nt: TGTGCCAGCTCACCCCAGGGGGCGGTCAGAGATACGCAGTATTTT

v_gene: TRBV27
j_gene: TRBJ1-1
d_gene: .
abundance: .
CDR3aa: CASRGGSSTEAFF
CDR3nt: TGTGCCAGCAGGGGAGGGTCGAGCACTGAAGCTTTCTTT

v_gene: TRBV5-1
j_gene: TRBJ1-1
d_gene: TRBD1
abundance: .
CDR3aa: CASSATTGAPEAFF
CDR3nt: TGCGCCAGCAGCGCCACCACAGGGGCCCCTGAAGCTTTCTTT

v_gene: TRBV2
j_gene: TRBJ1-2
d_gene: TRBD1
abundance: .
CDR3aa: CASSDRPDRGYGYTF
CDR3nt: TGTGCCAGCAGTGACCGGCCCGACAGGGGCTATGGCTACACCTTC

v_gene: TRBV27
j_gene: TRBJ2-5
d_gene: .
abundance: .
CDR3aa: CASALTRGYETQYF
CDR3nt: TGTGCCAGCGCTTTAACTCGGGGGTACGAGACCCAGTACTTC

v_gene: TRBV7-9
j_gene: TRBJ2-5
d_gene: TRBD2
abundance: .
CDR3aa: CASSFDLPGGTQYF
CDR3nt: TGTGCCAGCAGCTTTGACCTTCCGGGGGGGACCCAGTACTTC

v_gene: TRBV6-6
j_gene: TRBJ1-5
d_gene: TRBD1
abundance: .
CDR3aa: CASSERQGMGNQPQHF
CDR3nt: TGTGCCAGCAGCGAACGACAGGGGATGGGCAATCAGCCCCAGCATTTT

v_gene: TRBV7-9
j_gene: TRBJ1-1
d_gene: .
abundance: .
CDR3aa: CASSLDGRGTEAFF
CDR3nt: TGTGCCAGCAGCTTAGACGGACGGGGCACTGAAGCTTTCTTT

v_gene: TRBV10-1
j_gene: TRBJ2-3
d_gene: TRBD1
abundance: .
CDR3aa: CASSDSGGAAWSTDTQYF
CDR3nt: TGCGCCAGCAGTGATTCAGGGGGCGCGGCATGGAGCACAGATACGCAGTATTTT

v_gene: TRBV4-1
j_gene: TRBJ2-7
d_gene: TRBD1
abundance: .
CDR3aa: CASSRDSPYEQYF
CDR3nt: TGCGCCAGCAGCCGGGACAGTCCCTACGAGCAGTACTTC

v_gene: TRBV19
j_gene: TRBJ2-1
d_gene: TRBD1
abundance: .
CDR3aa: CASSIGTDGHEQFF
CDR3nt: TGTGCCAGTAGCATCGGGACAGATGGTCATGAGCAGTTCTTC

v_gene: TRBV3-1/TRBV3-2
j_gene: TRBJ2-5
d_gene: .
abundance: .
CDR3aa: CASSQDGTRGETQYF
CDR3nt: TGTGCCAGCAGCCAAGATGGCACCCGGGGAGAGACCCAGTACTTC

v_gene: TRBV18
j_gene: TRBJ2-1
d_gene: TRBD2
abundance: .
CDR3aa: CASSPSGLAGPLVAQFF
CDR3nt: TGTGCCAGCTCACCTTCGGGACTAGCGGGCCCTCTCGTTGCGCAGTTCTTC

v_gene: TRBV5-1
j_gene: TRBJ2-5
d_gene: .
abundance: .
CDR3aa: CASSLAAGGGQETQYF
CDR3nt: TGCGCCAGCAGCTTGGCCGCAGGGGGAGGCCAAGAGACCCAGTACTTC

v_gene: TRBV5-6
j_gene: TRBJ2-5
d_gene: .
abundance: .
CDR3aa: CASSFGGLGETQYF
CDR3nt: TGTGCCAGCAGCTTCGGCGGGTTGGGGGAGACCCAGTACTTC

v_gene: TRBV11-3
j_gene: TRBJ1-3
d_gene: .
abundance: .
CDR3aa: CASSLDTGNTIYF
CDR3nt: TGTGCCAGCAGCTTAGACACTGGAAACACCATATATTTT

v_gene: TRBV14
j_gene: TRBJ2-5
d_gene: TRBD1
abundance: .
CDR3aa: CASSPSYRGQTQYF
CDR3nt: TGTGCCAGCAGCCCATCCTACAGGGGGCAGACCCAGTACTTC

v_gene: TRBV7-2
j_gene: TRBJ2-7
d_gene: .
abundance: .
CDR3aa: CASSSQGFEQYF
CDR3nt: TGTGCCAGCAGCTCACAGGGATTCGAGCAGTACTTC

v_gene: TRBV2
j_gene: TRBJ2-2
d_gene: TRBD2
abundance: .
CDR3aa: CASSEASGVTGELFF
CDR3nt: TGTGCCAGCAGTGAAGCTAGCGGGGTTACCGGGGAGCTGTTTTTT

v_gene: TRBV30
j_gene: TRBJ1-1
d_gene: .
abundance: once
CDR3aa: CAWSATMDTEAFF
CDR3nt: TGTGCCTGGAGCGCTACGATGGACACTGAAGCTTTCTTT

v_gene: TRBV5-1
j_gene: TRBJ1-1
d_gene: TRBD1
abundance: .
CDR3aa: CASSGSGQGNTEAFF
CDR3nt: TGCGCCAGCAGCGGTTCGGGACAGGGGAACACTGAAGCTTTCTTT

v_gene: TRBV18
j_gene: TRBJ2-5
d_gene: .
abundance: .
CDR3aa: CASSDGGSETQYF
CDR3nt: TGTGCCAGCTCCGATGGGGGGTCGGAGACCCAGTACTTC

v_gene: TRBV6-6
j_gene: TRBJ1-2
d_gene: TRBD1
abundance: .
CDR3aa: CASSLQGNYGYTF
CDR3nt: TGTGCCAGCAGTTTACAGGGGAACTATGGCTACACCTTC

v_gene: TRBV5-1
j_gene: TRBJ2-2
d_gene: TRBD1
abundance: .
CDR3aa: CASSLQTRAGGTGELFF
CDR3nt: TGCGCCAGCAGCCTTCAGACAAGGGCAGGGGGCACCGGGGAGCTGTTTTTT

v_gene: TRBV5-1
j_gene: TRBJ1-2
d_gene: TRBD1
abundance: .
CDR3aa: CASRTFGTEEGYTF
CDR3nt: TGCGCCAGCAGAACATTCGGGACAGAGGAGGGCTACACCTTC

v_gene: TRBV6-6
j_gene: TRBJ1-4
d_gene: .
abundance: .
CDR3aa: CASSPRQSEKLFF
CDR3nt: TGTGCCAGCAGCCCGCGACAGAGTGAAAAACTGTTTTTT

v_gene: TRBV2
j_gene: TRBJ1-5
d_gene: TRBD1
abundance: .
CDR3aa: CASRGQVSNQPQHF
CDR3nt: TGTGCCAGCAGGGGACAGGTTAGCAATCAGCCCCAGCATTTT

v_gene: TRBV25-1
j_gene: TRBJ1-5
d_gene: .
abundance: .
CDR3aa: CASSGAGLQPQHF
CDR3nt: TGTGCCAGCAGTGGGGCAGGGTTACAGCCCCAGCATTTT

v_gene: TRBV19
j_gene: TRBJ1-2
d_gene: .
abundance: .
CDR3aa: CASSVRGGGYTF
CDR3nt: TGTGCCAGTAGTGTCAGGGGCGGTGGCTACACCTTC

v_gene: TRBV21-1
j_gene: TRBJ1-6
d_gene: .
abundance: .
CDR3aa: CASVRARSSYNSPLHF
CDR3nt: TGTGCCAGCGTGAGGGCCAGGAGCTCCTATAATTCACCCCTCCACTTT

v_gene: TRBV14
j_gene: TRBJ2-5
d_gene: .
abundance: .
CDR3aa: CASSRTQGGWETQYF
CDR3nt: TGTGCCAGCAGCCGAACCCAGGGAGGATGGGAGACCCAGTACTTC

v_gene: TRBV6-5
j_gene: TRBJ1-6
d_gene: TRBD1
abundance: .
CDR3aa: CASSRDSPGGSPLHF
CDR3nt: TGTGCCAGCAGTAGGGACAGCCCTGGGGGATCACCCCTCCACTTT

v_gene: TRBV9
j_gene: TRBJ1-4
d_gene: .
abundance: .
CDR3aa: CASSASQGANEKLFF
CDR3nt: TGTGCCAGCAGCGCTTCACAGGGAGCTAATGAAAAACTGTTTTTT

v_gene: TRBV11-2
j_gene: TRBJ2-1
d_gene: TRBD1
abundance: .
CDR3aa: CASSHLGQSNEQFF
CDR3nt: TGTGCCAGCAGCCACCTGGGACAGTCGAATGAGCAGTTCTTC

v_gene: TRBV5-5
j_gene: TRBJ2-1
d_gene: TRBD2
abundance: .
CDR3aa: CASSGLAVDYNEQFF
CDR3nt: TGTGCCAGCAGCGGACTAGCGGTTGACTACAATGAGCAGTTCTTC

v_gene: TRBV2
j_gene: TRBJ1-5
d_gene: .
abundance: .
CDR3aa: CASSEASGLGEQPQHF
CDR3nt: TGTGCCAGCAGTGAAGCCTCGGGTCTTGGGGAGCAGCCCCAGCATTTT

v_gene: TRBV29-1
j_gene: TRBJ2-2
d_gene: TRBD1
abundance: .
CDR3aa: CSGNRGHTGELFF
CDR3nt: TGCAGCGGCAACAGGGGACACACCGGGGAGCTGTTTTTT